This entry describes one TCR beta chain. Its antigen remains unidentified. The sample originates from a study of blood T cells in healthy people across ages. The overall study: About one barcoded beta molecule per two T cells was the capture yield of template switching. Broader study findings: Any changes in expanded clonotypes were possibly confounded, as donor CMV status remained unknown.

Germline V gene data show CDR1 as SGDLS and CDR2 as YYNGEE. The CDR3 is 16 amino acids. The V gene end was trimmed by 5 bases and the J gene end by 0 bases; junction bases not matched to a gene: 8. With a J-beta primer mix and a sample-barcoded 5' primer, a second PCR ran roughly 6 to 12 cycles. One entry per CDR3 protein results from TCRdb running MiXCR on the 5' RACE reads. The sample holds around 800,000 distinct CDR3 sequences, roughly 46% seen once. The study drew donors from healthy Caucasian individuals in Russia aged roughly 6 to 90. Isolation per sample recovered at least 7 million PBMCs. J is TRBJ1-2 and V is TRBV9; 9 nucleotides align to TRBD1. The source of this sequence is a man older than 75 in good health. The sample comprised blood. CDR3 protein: CASRRGDREANYGYTF. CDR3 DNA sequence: TGTGCCAGCAGGAGGGGGGACAGGGAAGCTAACTATGGCTACACCTTC.